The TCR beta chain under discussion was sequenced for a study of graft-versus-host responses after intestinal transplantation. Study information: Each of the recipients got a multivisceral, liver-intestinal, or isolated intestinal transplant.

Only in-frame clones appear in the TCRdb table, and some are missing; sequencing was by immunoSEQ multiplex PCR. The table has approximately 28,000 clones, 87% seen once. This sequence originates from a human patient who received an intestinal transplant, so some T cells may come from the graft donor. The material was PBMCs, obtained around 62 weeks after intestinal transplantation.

CDR3 sequence reads: CASSLDPGVQFF. CDR3 DNA: TGTGCCAGCAGCTTAGACCCCGGCGTGCAGTTCTTC. The V and J genes are TRBV11-2 and TRBJ2-1; D call uncertain. Germline V gives CDR1 SGHAT, CDR2 FQNNGV. V gave up 0 bases and J gave up 12 bases, with 9 bases separating them. This CDR3 region has 12 residues. Filled out from reference TRBV11-2 and TRBJ2-1, the complete variable domain reads EAGVAQSPRYKIIEKRQSVAFWCNPISGHATLYWYQQILGQGPKLLIQFQNNGVVDDSQLPKDRFSAERLKGVDSTLKIQPAKLEDSAVYLCASSLDPGVQFFGPGTRLTVL.